One T cell receptor (beta chain) is described in this entry. This sample was included in a study of blood T cell repertoires in COVID-19. The CDR3 loop spans 11 amino acids. V was pared by 11 bases and J by 5 bases, with 13 bases between. Germline loops: CDR1 ENHRY, CDR2 SYGVKD. Clones were read by immunoSEQ multiplex PCR, and TCRdb kept only the in-frame ones, dropping some. The sample contains under 300,000 clones, under 90% of which appear only once. The sample taken for sequencing was peripheral blood. This chain uses TRBV10-3 with TRBJ2-7, with D possibly being TRBD1 (6 bases). This receptor was identified in a woman between 40 and 50 years old who had recovered from COVID-19. CDR3 nucleotides: TGTGCCTCCACCTACAGGGACGAGCAGTACTTC. This translates into CASTYRDEQYF.